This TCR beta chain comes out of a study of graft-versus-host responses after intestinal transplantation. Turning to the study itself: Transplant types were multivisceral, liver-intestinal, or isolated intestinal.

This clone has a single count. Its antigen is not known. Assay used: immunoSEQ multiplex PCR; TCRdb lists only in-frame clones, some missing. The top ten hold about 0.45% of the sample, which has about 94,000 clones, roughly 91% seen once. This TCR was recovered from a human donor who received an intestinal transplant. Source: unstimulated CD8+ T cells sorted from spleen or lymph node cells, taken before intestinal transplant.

The CDR3 sequence: CASSVQGSSTDTQYF. The CDR3 DNA is TGTGCCAGCAGCGTCCAGGGGTCTAGCACAGATACGCAGTATTTT. V is TRBV5-6 and J is TRBJ2-3, with TRBD1 as a possible D gene (6 bases). From germline, CDR1 is SGHDT and CDR2 YYEEEE. This CDR3 has 15 residues. Trimming stripped 4 bases from V and 0 bases from J, with 12 bases between.